This TCR beta chain was captured in a study of blood T cell repertoires in COVID-19. Study summary: COVID-19 samples from acute and convalescent phases originated in the United States, Italy and Spain. Nucleic acid was either cDNA or gDNA, and it came from T cells, B-cell-depleted T cells, or PBMCs.

CDR1 is SGDLS, CDR2 YYNGEE, per germline. The CDR3 length is 16 residues. Trimming stripped 1 base from V and 2 bases from J, with 12 bases between. In the original workflow: Nucleated cell number was recorded as an estimate derived from reference gene primer amplification. The repertoire was sequenced with immunoSEQ multiplex PCR; TCRdb's copy has only in-frame clones and lacks some. V and J calls and clone size are those listed in that table; D and trimming were worked out from the DNA. Among around 390,000 clones listed, around nine tenths were seen once. This chain uses TRBV9 with TRBJ2-2, with D unresolved. The sample was PBMCs or T cells enriched from blood (not recorded which). The origin of this receptor is a woman aged 45-60 years who had recovered from COVID-19. CDR3 sequence: CASSVLSTQNTGELFF. CDR3 nucleotide sequence: TGTGCCAGCAGCGTACTTTCAACACAAAACACCGGGGAGCTGTTTTTT.